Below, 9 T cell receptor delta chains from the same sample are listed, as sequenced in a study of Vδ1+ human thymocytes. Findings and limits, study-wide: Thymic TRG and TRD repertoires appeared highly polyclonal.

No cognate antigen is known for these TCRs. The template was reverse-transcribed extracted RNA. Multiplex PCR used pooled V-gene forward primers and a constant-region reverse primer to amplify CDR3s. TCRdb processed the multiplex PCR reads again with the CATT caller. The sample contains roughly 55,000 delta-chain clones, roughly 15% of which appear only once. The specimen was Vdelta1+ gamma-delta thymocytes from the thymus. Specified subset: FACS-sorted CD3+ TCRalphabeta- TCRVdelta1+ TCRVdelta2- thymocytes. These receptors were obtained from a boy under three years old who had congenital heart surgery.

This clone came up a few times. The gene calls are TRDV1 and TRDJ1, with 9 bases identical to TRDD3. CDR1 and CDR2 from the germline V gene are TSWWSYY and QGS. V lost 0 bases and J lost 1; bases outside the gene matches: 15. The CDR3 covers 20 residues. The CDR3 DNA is TGTGCTCTTGGGGAACTATCGGTCGTACTGGGGGACTCCCTCACCGATAAACTCATCTTT. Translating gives CALGELSVVLGDSLTDKLIF.

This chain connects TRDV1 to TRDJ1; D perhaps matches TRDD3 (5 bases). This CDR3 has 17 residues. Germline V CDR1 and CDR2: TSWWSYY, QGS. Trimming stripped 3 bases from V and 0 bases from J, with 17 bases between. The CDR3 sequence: CALGDALLGPYTDKLIF. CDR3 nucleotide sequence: TGTGCTCTTGGGGATGCCCTGCTGGGCCCTTACACCGATAAACTCATCTTT.

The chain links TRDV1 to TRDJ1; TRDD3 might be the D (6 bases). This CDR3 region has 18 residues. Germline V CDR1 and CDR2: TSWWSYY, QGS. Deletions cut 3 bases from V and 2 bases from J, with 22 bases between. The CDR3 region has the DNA TGTGCTCTTGGGGACCCTTGGGTCCTGGGGTTGGAAACCGATAAACTCATCTTT. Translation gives CALGDPWVLGLETDKLIF.

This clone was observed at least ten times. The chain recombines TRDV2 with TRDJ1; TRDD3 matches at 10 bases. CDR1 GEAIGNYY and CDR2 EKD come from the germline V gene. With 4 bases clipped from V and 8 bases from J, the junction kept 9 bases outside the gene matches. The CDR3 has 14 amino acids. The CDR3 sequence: CACDRWGILRKLIF. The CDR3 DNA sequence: TGTGCCTGTGATCGATGGGGGATACTGAGGAAACTCATCTTT.

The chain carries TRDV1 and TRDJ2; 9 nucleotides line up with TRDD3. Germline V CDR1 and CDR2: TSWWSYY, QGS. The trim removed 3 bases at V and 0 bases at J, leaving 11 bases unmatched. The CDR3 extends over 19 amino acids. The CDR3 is CALGDPYWGTDALTAQLFF. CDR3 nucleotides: TGTGCTCTTGGGGATCCTTACTGGGGGACCGATGCTTTGACAGCACAACTCTTCTTT.

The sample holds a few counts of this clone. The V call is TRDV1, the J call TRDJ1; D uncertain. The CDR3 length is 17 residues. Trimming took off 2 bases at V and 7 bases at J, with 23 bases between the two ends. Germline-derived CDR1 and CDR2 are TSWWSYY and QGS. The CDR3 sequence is CALGETSPSRVFGKLIF. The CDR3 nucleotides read TGTGCTCTTGGGGAAACCAGCCCAAGTAGGGTTTTCGGTAAACTCATCTTT.

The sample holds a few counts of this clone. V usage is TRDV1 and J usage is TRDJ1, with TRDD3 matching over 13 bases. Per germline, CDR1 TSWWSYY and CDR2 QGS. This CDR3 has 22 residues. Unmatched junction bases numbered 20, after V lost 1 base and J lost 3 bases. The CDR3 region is CALGEQPPSYWGIRRGPDKLIF. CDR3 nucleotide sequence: TGTGCTCTTGGGGAACAACCCCCTTCCTACTGGGGGATACGACGGGGTCCCGATAAACTCATCTTT.

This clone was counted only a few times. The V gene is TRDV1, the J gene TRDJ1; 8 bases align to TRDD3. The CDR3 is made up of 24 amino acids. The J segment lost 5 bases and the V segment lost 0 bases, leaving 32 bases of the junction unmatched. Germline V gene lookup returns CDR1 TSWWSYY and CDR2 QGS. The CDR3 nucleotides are TGTGCTCTTGGGGAACTTGGGTTCCATCCTCCCGCCATCGAGGGGCCGGGGGATATAGATAAACTCATCTTT. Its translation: CALGELGFHPPAIEGPGDIDKLIF.

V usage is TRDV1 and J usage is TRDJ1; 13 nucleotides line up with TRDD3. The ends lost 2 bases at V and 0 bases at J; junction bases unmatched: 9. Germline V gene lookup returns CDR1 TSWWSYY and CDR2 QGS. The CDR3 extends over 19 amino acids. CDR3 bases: TGTGCTCTTGGGGAATACTGGGGGATACGCTTGCCACACACCGATAAACTCATCTTT. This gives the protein CALGEYWGIRLPHTDKLIF.